This T cell receptor (beta chain) comes out of a study of T cells in Graves' hyperthyroidism and ophthalmopathy. Notes on the study in general: Researchers found most expanded thyroid clonotypes above 0.001 in blood as well. The model predicted ophthalmopathy a median approximately 6.3 months before onset.

RNA transcripts served as the template for amplifying TCR beta CDR3 regions. Researchers ran a first-round RT-PCR on the TCR CDR3 using the HTBI primer set. TCRdb recomputed calls from the multiplex PCR reads with MiXCR, one row per CDR3 protein. This sample has 45,000 to 75,000 distinct CDR3 sequences; around half occur once, and the top ten carry around 12%. Exclusion criteria comprised uncontrolled infection, other autoimmune disease, pregnancy or lactation. In the case of this clonotype: No antigen is known for it.

There are 19 residues in the CDR3. The J segment lost 4 bases and the V segment lost 8 bases, leaving 21 bases of the junction unmatched. Looked up from germline, CDR1 is MNHEY and CDR2 is SVGAGI. This receptor was obtained from a woman aged 25-40 years with Graves' ophthalmopathy. Sequencing was done on a sample of blood. The chain carries TRBV6-5 and TRBJ1-5; 9 bases are a match to TRBD1. The CDR3 protein is CASYMPGQGYTQGNQPQHF. The CDR3 coding sequence is TGTGCCAGCTATATGCCGGGACAGGGTTACACTCAGGGGAATCAGCCCCAGCATTTT.